This T cell receptor beta chain was identified in a study of CD8 T cells in Susac syndrome. An input of about 0.5 to 1 ug of RNA was subjected to reverse transcription using random hexamers. TCRdb reanalysed the immunoSEQ multiplex PCR reads using MiXCR and keeps one entry per CDR3 protein. The repertoire holds 200,000 to 300,000 distinct CDR3 sequences, with over 85% as singletons. The ends were cut back, 0 bases at V and 3 bases at J, with 23 bases in the middle. The CDR3 totals 19 residues. Germline V gene sequence: CDR1 MNHEY, CDR2 SVGAGI. Sequenced material: CD4+ T cells from PBMCs. This sequence originates from a human donor with multiple sclerosis. The rearrangement links TRBV6-5 to TRBJ1-1, with D possibly matching TRBD1 (6 bases). CDR3 coding DNA: TGTGCCAGCAGTTACTCGGAGGGACACCTGACTGTGGGGGACACTGAAGCTTTCTTT. It is translated as CASSYSEGHLTVGDTEAFF.